This T cell receptor (beta chain) is from a study of blood T cell repertoires in COVID-19. Study overall: The study drew acute and convalescent COVID-19 samples from the United States, Italy and Spain. PBMCs, B-cell-depleted T cells, or T cells were the source of the cDNA or gDNA that made up the material.

In the original analysis: Researchers report that nucleated cell counts were estimated from reference gene primer amplification. Using immunoSEQ multiplex PCR, the repertoire was profiled, and TCRdb retains in-frame clones only, with some absent. The V and J calls and clone size were taken over from that table, and D and trimming were inferred from the DNA. The table records some 99,000 clones, about three quarters of them present only once. This clone has only a few counts. This receptor was taken from a human donor in a cohort sampled during active or convalescent COVID-19. The sequencing input was peripheral blood.

DNA for the CDR3: TGTGCCAGCAGAAGAGGAAGGAACTATGGCTACACCTTC. The encoded protein is CASRRGRNYGYTF. The chain links TRBV7-2 to TRBJ1-2, with unresolved D. The CDR3 consists of 13 residues. The V end lost 6 bases, the J end lost 2 bases, and 10 bases lay between the germline ends. Germline CDR1 SGHTA, CDR2 FQGNSA. Variable domain in full (rest from reference TRBV7-2 and TRBJ1-2): GAGVSQSPSNKVTEKGKDVELRCDPISGHTALYWYRQSLGQGLEFLIYFQGNSAPDKSGLPSDRFSAERTGGSVSTLTIQRTQQEDSAVYLCASRRGRNYGYTFGSGTRLTVV.